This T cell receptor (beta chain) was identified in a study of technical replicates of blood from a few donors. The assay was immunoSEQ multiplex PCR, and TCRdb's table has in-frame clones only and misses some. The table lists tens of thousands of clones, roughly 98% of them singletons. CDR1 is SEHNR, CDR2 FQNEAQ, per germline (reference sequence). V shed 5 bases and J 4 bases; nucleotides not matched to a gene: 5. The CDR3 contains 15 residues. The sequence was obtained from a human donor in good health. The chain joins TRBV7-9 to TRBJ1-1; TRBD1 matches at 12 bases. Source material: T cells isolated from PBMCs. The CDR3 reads CASSNGTGGLTEAFF. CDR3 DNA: TGTGCCAGCAGCAATGGGACAGGGGGCCTCACTGAAGCTTTCTTT.